The 25 T cell receptor beta chains listed next were all sequenced from one sample in a study of blood T cell repertoires in COVID-19. TCRdb's copy holds only in-frame clones and misses some; the assay was immunoSEQ multiplex PCR. The data show some 150,000 clones, approximately 90% seen once. Sequencing was carried out using peripheral blood. The source of these receptors is a woman aged 55-70 years who had recovered from COVID-19.

This chain uses TRBV5-6 with TRBJ1-3, with 9 nucleotides matching TRBD1. Germline V gene lookup returns CDR1 SGHDT and CDR2 YYEEEE. The CDR3 covers 16 residues. V was pared by 5 bases and J by 6 bases, with 12 bases of the junction left unmatched. Here the CDR3 DNA reads TGTGCCAGCAGTTCCACCGGGACAGGGAGGTTAAACACCATATATTTT. It specifies CASSSTGTGRLNTIYF.

The CDR3, as DNA: TGTGCCAGCAGTGATGCTGGCGGAAGGAACACTGAAGCTTTCTTT. Its protein product is CASSDAGGRNTEAFF. The chain links TRBV6-1 to TRBJ1-1; D is unclear. The CDR3 spans 15 residues. V lost 3 bases to trimming and J lost 1 base, with 12 bases between them. Per germline, CDR1 MNHNS and CDR2 SASEGT.

The V call is TRBV6-2 or TRBV6-3, the J call TRBJ1-4, with TRBD1 matching over 8 bases. J lost 11 bases, V lost 5 bases, and 10 bases had no gene match. The V gene's germline CDR1 is MNHEY and CDR2 SVGEGT. The CDR3 runs to 14 residues. This CDR3 is CASSHSDRVVKLFF. CDR3 nucleotide sequence: TGTGCCAGCAGTCATTCGGACAGGGTTGTGAAACTGTTTTTT.

CDR3 protein: CASRTDRGAGELFF. For the CDR3, the DNA is TGTGCCAGCAGAACCGACAGGGGGGCCGGGGAGCTGTTTTTT. The chain couples TRBV14 to TRBJ2-2; 9 bases align to TRBD1. V trimming: 6 bases; J trimming: 6 bases; junction bases outside the gene matches: 5. The CDR3 consists of 14 residues. The germline CDR1 and CDR2 sequences are SGHDN and FVKESK.

CDR3 region: CASTGGELFF. In DNA form, the CDR3 reads TGCGCCAGCACGGGCGGGGAGCTGTTTTTT. The rearrangement joins TRBV23-1 to TRBJ2-2; D ambiguous. TRBV23-1 is noted as an ORF with a role that remains uncertain. The CDR3 contains 10 residues. With 7 bases removed from V and 7 bases from J, the gap between germline ends came to 4 bases.

The chain carries TRBV4-1 and TRBJ2-5, with 15 bases identical to TRBD2. Germline V gene data show CDR1 as MGHRA and CDR2 as YSYEKL. The CDR3 runs 20 residues. After removal of 2 bases from V and 1 base from J, the junction contained 11 bases not matched to a gene. CDR3 amino acids: CASSQPGLAGGRTSQETQYF. CDR3 bases: TGCGCCAGCAGCCAACCGGGACTAGCGGGGGGCCGGACCTCCCAAGAGACCCAGTACTTC.

The rearrangement joins TRBV4-1 to TRBJ1-5; D unresolved. Germline assignment: CDR1 MGHRA and CDR2 YSYEKL. The CDR3 extends over 15 amino acids. With 0 bases removed from V and 3 bases from J, the gap between germline ends came to 9 bases. The CDR3 DNA is TGCGCCAGCAGCCAAGATGGGCTGGTCAATCAGCCCCAGCATTTT. This translates into CASSQDGLVNQPQHF.

Only a few counts were recorded for this clone. The chain carries TRBV12-3 or TRBV12-4 and TRBJ2-1, with a weak D call TRBD1 (5 bases). The CDR3 is 13 amino acids. V lost 1 base, J lost 4 bases, and 5 bases lay in between. CDR3 sequence (DNA): TGTGCCAGCAGTTTAGGGACATACAATGAGCAGTTCTTC. Encoded protein: CASSLGTYNEQFF.

The chain uses TRBV5-1 and TRBJ2-7; 11 bases are shared with TRBD1. Trimming removed 0 bases from V and 3 bases from J; junction bases left unmatched: 11. There are 18 residues in the CDR3. In germline, CDR1 is SGHRS, CDR2 YFSETQ. The CDR3 region is CASSLALTSGTGGYEQYF. The CDR3 DNA follows: TGCGCCAGCAGCTTGGCCTTGACGTCCGGGACAGGGGGCTACGAGCAGTACTTC.

This clone was observed a few times. V gene TRBV6-1 combines with J gene TRBJ1-1; the D is unclear. The CDR3 runs 15 residues. Trimming took 3 bases from V and 0 from J, leaving 11 bases between them. Germline CDR1 and CDR2: MNHNS and SASEGT. The CDR3 here is CASSDLREMNTEAFF. In DNA, the CDR3 is TGTGCCAGCAGTGACCTCCGAGAGATGAACACTGAAGCTTTCTTT.

The gene calls are TRBV5-1 and TRBJ1-1; possibly TRBD1 for D (6 bases). CDR1 and CDR2 from the germline V gene are SGHRS and YFSETQ. V shed 2 bases and J shed 1 base, with 18 bases lying between them. The CDR3 extends over 17 amino acids. This CDR3 is CASSLDPQGSGNTEAFF. In DNA form, the CDR3 reads TGCGCCAGCAGCTTAGACCCGCAGGGGAGTGGGAACACTGAAGCTTTCTTT.

This sequence joins TRBV7-2 and TRBJ1-1, with 7 bases identical to TRBD1. V lost 2 bases, J lost 6 bases, and 6 bases stayed unmatched. The CDR3 contains 14 residues. Germline V gene data show CDR1 as SGHTA and CDR2 as FQGNSA. The CDR3 nucleotides read TGTGCCAGCAGCTTACACAGGGGTGACGCTGAAGCTTTCTTT. Translating gives CASSLHRGDAEAFF.

This rearrangement joins TRBV2 to TRBJ2-5; the D gene is possibly TRBD1 (6 bases). V lost 3 bases and J 5 bases, leaving 16 bases between the germline ends. Per germline, CDR1 SNHLY and CDR2 FYNNEI. This CDR3 is 15 amino acids long. CDR3 in amino acids: CASSELGQPWETQYF. CDR3 sequence (DNA): TGTGCCAGCAGTGAGTTGGGACAACCGTGGGAGACCCAGTACTTC.

The gene calls are TRBV6-5 and TRBJ1-6; 11 nucleotides agree with TRBD1. V dropped 0 bases and J dropped 10; count of bases not matched to a gene: 5. This CDR3 has 16 residues. Looked up from germline, CDR1 is MNHEY and CDR2 is SVGAGI. In nucleotides, the CDR3 is TGTGCCAGCAGTTACTCAGTGGGGACAGGGGGGTCACCCCTCCACTTT. It codes for CASSYSVGTGGSPLHF.

V and J are TRBV3-1 (or the pseudogene TRBV3-2) and TRBJ2-3, with 8 bases aligning to TRBD2. Germline V gene sequence: CDR1 LGHDT, CDR2 YNNKEL (reference sequence). V trimming: 7 bases; J trimming: 5 bases; junction bases outside the gene matches: 5. The CDR3 has 13 amino acids. The CDR3 reads CASTGLVVDTQYF. DNA for the CDR3: TGTGCCAGCACGGGACTAGTGGTAGATACGCAGTATTTT.

This chain joins TRBV29-1 and TRBJ2-7; TRBD1 matches 8 bases. Germline CDR1 reads SQVTM; CDR2 reads ANQGSEA. Losses at the gene ends were 7 bases for V and 0 bases for J; bases not matched to a gene: 20. The CDR3 is 18 amino acids. CDR3 amino acids: CSATDGQGHLSDSYEQYF. The CDR3 DNA sequence: TGCAGCGCTACGGACGGACAGGGACACCTATCTGACTCCTACGAGCAGTACTTC.

The rearrangement uses TRBV19 and TRBJ1-5; D is perhaps TRBD1 (5 bases). Per germline, CDR1 LNHDA and CDR2 SQIVND (reference sequence). CDR3 length: 13 residues. V was cut by 6 bases and J by 15 bases, with 21 bases left in between. The chain's CDR3 is CASREDSFNTRHF. DNA for the CDR3: TGTGCCAGTAGGGAAGACAGCTTTAATACCCGGCATTTT.

This chain joins TRBV2 and TRBJ2-3; D remains unclear. Germline CDR1 SNHLY, CDR2 FYNNEI. V was cut by 5 bases and J by 3 bases, with 15 bases left in between. The CDR3 consists of 15 residues. The CDR3 region has the DNA TGTGCCAGCAGTAGCCGGAAAGCGTCGACAGATACGCAGTATTTT. Translated, it gives CASSSRKASTDTQYF.

The chain has TRBV7-5 and TRBJ1-5. TRBV7-5 is reported as a pseudogene. The CDR3 sequence is 14 residues long. The CDR3 DNA sequence: TGTGCCATCCTGCGGGCACCGGGCAATCAGCCCCAGCATTTT. Its translation: CAILRAPGNQPQHF.

This clone was seen a handful of times. This chain uses TRBV4-1 with TRBJ1-1, with D possibly being TRBD1 (5 bases). The germline V gene has CDR1 MGHRA and CDR2 YSYEKL. The ends were cut back, 1 base at V and 7 bases at J, with 16 bases in the middle. CDR3 length equals 15 residues. CDR3 region: CASSQVGGREYEAFF. As DNA, the CDR3 is TGCGCCAGCAGCCAAGTGGGGGGGAGGGAGTATGAAGCTTTCTTT.

The chain is built from TRBV5-1 and TRBJ2-7; D perhaps matches TRBD2 (7 bases). Trimming took 1 base from V and 0 from J, leaving 11 bases between them. The CDR3 covers 15 residues. The germline V gene encodes CDR1 SGHRS and CDR2 YFSETQ. CDR3 nucleotides: TGCGCCAGCAGCTTGCGGGGGGACAACTCCTACGAGCAGTACTTC. Translated: CASSLRGDNSYEQYF. Using reference TRBV5-1 and TRBJ2-7 for the parts outside the CDR3, the full variable domain is KAGVTQTPRYLIKTRGQQVTLSCSPISGHRSVSWYQQTPGQGLQFLFEYFSETQRNKGNFPGRFSGRQFSNSRSEMNVSTLELGDSALYLCASSLRGDNSYEQYFGPGTRLTVT.

This chain joins TRBV6-5 and TRBJ1-3; D is ambiguous. The V and J ends lost 0 bases and 4 bases respectively, with 10 bases between them. This CDR3 is 15 amino acids long. Germline V gives CDR1 MNHEY, CDR2 SVGAGI. The CDR3: CASSYSNSWGNTIYF. CDR3 DNA: TGTGCCAGCAGTTACTCAAACAGCTGGGGAAACACCATATATTTT.

This chain uses TRBV10-1 with TRBJ1-5, with 7 nucleotides matching TRBD1. The CDR3 extends over 14 amino acids. Trimming took 6 bases from V and 2 from J; bases not matched to a gene: 4. The V gene's germline CDR1 is WNHNN and CDR2 SYGVQD (reference sequence). In nucleotides, the CDR3 is TGCGCCAGCAGCGCGGGACAGCGCAATCAGCCCCAGCATTTT. This encodes CASSAGQRNQPQHF.

The gene calls are TRBV19 and TRBJ2-2; 8 bases match TRBD1. Germline V gene data show CDR1 as LNHDA and CDR2 as SQIVND (reference sequence). The trim removed 6 bases at V and 3 bases at J, leaving 3 bases unmatched. The CDR3 runs to 14 residues. CDR3 sequence reads: CASRPTGDTGELFF. The CDR3 DNA follows: TGTGCCAGTAGACCGACAGGGGACACCGGGGAGCTGTTTTTT.

In this sample, this clone turned up once. The chain carries TRBV5-1 and TRBJ1-4, with D possibly TRBD1 on 5 matching bases. CDR3 length equals 14 residues. The V end lost 0 bases, the J end lost 5 bases, and 8 bases lay between the germline ends. Germline V gene lookup returns CDR1 SGHRS and CDR2 YFSETQ. The CDR3 DNA sequence: TGCGCCAGCAGCTTGGGACAGCAAAATGAAAAACTGTTTTTT. Protein sequence: CASSLGQQNEKLFF.